This T cell receptor beta chain was identified during a study of CD8+ T cells in alopecia areata. Broader study findings: Scalp sequencing also captures normal skin's resident alphabeta T cells. Relative to normal scalp, lesional scalp, especially alopecia totalis/universalis, showed higher clonality.

In this sample, this clone turned up a few times. Its antigen remains unknown. This CDR3 has 11 amino acids. The germline CDR1 and CDR2 sequences are SEHNR and FQNEAQ (reference sequence). The V end lost 6 bases, the J end lost 8 bases, and 7 bases lay between the germline ends. Those with alopecia areata gave lesional scalp punch biopsies and peripheral blood. Investigators sorted PBMCs to obtain both CD4+ and CD8+ T cells. Reverse transcription of extracted RNA yielded cDNA, which provided the sequencing template. This table comes from immunoSEQ multiplex PCR, and its TCRdb copy is limited to in-frame clones, with some not included. The repertoire consists of tens of thousands of clones, with about 60% occurring once and the leading ten covering under 40%.

Sequenced sample: NKG2D-high CD8+ T cells sorted from blood. The rearrangement uses TRBV7-9 and TRBJ2-2; D call uncertain. The clonotype was recovered from a human donor with alopecia areata. The CDR3 nucleotides read TGTGCCAGCAGATATTCGGGGGAGCTGTTTTTT. Protein sequence: CASRYSGELFF.